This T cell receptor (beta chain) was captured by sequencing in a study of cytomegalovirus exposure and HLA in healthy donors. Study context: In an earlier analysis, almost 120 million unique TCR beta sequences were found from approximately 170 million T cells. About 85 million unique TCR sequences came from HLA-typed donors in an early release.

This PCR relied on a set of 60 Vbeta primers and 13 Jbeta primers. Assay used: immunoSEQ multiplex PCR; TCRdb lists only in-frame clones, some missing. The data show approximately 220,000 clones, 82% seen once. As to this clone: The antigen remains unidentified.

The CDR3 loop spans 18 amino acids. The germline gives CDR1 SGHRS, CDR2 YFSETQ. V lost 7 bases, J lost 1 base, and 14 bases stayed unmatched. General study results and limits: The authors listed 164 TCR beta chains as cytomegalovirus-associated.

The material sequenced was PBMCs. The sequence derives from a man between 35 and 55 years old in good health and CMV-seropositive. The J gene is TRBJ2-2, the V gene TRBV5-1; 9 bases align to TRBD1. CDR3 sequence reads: CASGPGQGPPENTGELFF. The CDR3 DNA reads TGCGCCAGCGGACCGGGACAGGGCCCCCCCGAGAACACCGGGGAGCTGTTTTTT.